This T cell receptor (beta chain) was recovered during a study of radiotherapy plus CTLA-4 blockade in lung cancer (dated by TCRdb to about 2018). About the study as a whole: Objective responses occurred in approximately 19% of enrolled patients, and less than 35% achieved disease control.

As for this clone: What antigen it recognizes has not been identified. No much larger clone exists at a distance of one base, and base qualities are not known.

The paper as a whole reports these results and caveats: The strongest predictors of response were reported to be early dynamic shifts in blood T cell clones along with a rise in serum interferon-beta following radiation. TCR clones derived from tumors expanded in peripheral blood after treatment with radiotherapy and ipilimumab.

In this study, focal radiation therapy paired with CTLA-4 blockade (ipilimumab) was tested in patients who had chemo-refractory metastatic non-small-cell lung cancer. CDR1 KGHSH and CDR2 LQKENI were looked up in the germline V gene. Here V drops 3 bases and J drops 7 bases, and the junction holds 8 bases not matched to any gene. The CDR3 goes from the cysteine to the phenylalanine over 15 residues. Of all the DNA, just the CDR3 is kept, 45 bases in frame from base 1. The receptor library was made with the immunoSEQ multiplex PCR assay. TCRdb took over this immuneACCESS table, retaining in-frame rearrangements with V and J assigned. Such tables are incomplete; in checked studies, under half of the missing clones stem from an unresolved V gene, and the remainder is unexplained. For this sample the table gives some 34,000 clones, of which around 77% were detected only once. Together, the top ten hold about a tenth of the sample.

The sequencing here drew on peripheral blood, taken from a patient treated with radiotherapy plus ipilimumab. The receptor's source is a human donor with non-small cell lung cancer who had stable disease on radiotherapy plus ipilimumab. The V and J segments used are TRBV18 and TRBJ1-4, and TRBD1 matches 7 of the central bases. The sequenced DNA: TGTGCCAGCTCACCTCCAGGGGGGAGTCGTGAAAAACTGTTTTTT. Its translation reads: CASSPPGGSREKLFF.